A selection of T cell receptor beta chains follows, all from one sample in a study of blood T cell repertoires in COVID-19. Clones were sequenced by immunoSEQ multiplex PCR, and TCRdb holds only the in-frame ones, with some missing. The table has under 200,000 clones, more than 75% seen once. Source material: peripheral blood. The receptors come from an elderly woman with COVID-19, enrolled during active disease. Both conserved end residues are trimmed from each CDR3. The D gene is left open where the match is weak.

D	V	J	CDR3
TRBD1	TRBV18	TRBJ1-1	ASSPRDRNTEAF
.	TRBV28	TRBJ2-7	ASSSPGYEQY
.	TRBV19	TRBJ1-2	ASSIDAGRRYGYT
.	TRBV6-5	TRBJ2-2	ASSYRRLNTGELF
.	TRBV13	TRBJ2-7	ASSSKKGYEQY
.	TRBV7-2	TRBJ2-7	ASSLELAYEQY
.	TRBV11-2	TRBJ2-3	ASSRPRSSGSTDTQY
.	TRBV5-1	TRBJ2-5	ASSPVQETQY
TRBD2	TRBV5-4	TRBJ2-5	ASSLGAGDQETQY
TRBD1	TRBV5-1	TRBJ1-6	ASSLGTGNNSPLH
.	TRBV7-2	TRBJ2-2	ASSLVVITGELF
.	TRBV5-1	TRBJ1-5	ASSRDTNQPQH
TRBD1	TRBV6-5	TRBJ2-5	ASSSPGPGGETQY
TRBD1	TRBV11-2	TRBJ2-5	ASSQGAGETQY
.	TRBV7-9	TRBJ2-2	GTGRNTGELF
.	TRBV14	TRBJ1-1	ASSHGGNTEAF
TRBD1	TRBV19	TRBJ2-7	ASRLTGTGEQY
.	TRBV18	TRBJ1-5	ASSPSGERGQPQH
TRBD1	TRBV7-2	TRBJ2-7	ASSPGTEYEQY
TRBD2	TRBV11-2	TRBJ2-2	ASSRKPSGANTGELF
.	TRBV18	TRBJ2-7	ASSARDYEQY
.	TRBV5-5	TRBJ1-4	ASSLGQLNEKLF
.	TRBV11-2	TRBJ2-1	ASSPLPNNEQF
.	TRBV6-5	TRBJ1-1	AIHKQGLNTEAF
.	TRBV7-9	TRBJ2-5	ASSLVTRAAQETQY
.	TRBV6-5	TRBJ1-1	ASSSGTSVTEAF
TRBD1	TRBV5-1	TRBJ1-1	ASSLAPGQGGTEAF
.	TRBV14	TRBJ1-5	ASSQDWPGNNSNQPQH
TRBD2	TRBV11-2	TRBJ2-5	ASSSGTTPSLAQY
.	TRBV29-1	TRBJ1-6	SIKTGGINSPLH
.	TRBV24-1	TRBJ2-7	ATSDTRTAAYEQY
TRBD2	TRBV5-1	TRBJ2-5	ASSLATSIQETQY
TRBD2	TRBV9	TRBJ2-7	ASSPQPTSGTYEQY
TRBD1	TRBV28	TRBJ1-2	ASSGTDYGYT
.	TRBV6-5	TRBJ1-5	ASSPPGGGGQPQH
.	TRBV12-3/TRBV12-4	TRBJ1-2	ATGAGVNYGYT
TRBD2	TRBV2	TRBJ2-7	ASTPLAEAYEQY
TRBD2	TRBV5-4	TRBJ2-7	ASSLRTSGNQY